These T cell receptor beta chains were read from a single sample in a study of radiotherapy plus CTLA-4 blockade in lung cancer. Only in-frame clones appear in the TCRdb table, and some are missing; sequencing was by immunoSEQ multiplex PCR. Of about 78,000 clones listed, around 86% are singletons. Sequenced material: peripheral blood, taken from a patient treated with radiotherapy plus ipilimumab. The receptors shown here come from a human donor with non-small cell lung cancer who had a partial response to radiotherapy plus ipilimumab. The CDR3 runs from the conserved cysteine through the conserved F or W. D genes are given only for firm matches. Size values are once, few and many counts, or a class for expanded clones, and some rows have none.

V gene: TRBV28; clone size: NA; D gene: TRBD2; J gene: TRBJ2-3; CDR3 protein: CASSSPGLKAGGADTQYF; CDR3 DNA: TGTGCCAGCAGTTCTCCGGGACTTAAAGCGGGAGGCGCAGATACGCAGTATTTT
V gene: TRBV27; clone size: NA; D gene: TRBD2; J gene: TRBJ2-7; CDR3 protein: CASSNLAGEVYEQYF; CDR3 DNA: TGTGCCAGCAGTAATCTAGCGGGGGAGGTCTACGAGCAGTACTTC
V gene: TRBV25-1; clone size: NA; D gene: TRBD2; J gene: TRBJ2-3; CDR3 protein: CASSWRLAGNTDTQYF; CDR3 DNA: TGTGCCAGCAGCTGGAGACTAGCGGGGAACACAGATACGCAGTATTTT
V gene: TRBV27; clone size: NA; D gene: TRBD2; J gene: TRBJ2-7; CDR3 protein: CASSLSPGRVGYEQYF; CDR3 DNA: TGTGCCAGCAGTTTAAGTCCCGGGAGGGTCGGCTACGAGCAGTACTTC
V gene: TRBV5-6; clone size: NA; D gene: NA; J gene: TRBJ1-1; CDR3 protein: CASSLYPNTEAFF; CDR3 DNA: TGTGCCAGCAGCTTATATCCGAACACTGAAGCTTTCTTT
V gene: TRBV27; clone size: NA; D gene: NA; J gene: TRBJ1-5; CDR3 protein: CASSFSQALRQPQHF; CDR3 DNA: TGTGCCAGCAGTTTTTCACAGGCCCTTCGACAGCCCCAGCATTTT
V gene: TRBV18; clone size: NA; D gene: NA; J gene: TRBJ1-2; CDR3 protein: CASSPPAPRVGYTF; CDR3 DNA: TGTGCCAGCTCACCACCCGCCCCGCGCGTCGGCTACACCTTC
V gene: TRBV19; clone size: few; D gene: TRBD1; J gene: TRBJ1-2; CDR3 protein: CASSPRTGSYGYTF; CDR3 DNA: TGTGCCAGTAGTCCAAGGACAGGTTCCTATGGCTACACCTTC
V gene: TRBV27; clone size: NA; D gene: TRBD1; J gene: TRBJ1-3; CDR3 protein: CASSPQGQMKSTIYF; CDR3 DNA: TGTGCCAGCAGTCCCCAGGGACAGATGAAAAGCACCATATATTTT
V gene: TRBV7-3; clone size: NA; D gene: NA; J gene: TRBJ2-3; CDR3 protein: CASSNSGLTQYF; CDR3 DNA: TGTGCCAGCAGTAATTCCGGACTTACGCAGTATTTT
V gene: TRBV11-2; clone size: NA; D gene: NA; J gene: TRBJ1-4; CDR3 protein: CASSVGGANNEKLFF; CDR3 DNA: TGTGCCAGCAGTGTAGGTGGAGCCAATAATGAAAAACTGTTTTTT
V gene: TRBV28; clone size: few; D gene: TRBD2; J gene: TRBJ2-3; CDR3 protein: CAIASAGGRTDTQYF; CDR3 DNA: TGTGCCATTGCTTCGGCGGGAGGGAGAACAGATACGCAGTATTTT
V gene: TRBV7-9; clone size: NA; D gene: NA; J gene: TRBJ2-7; CDR3 protein: CASSSGLRSYEQYF; CDR3 DNA: TGTGCCAGCAGCTCGGGACTCCGATCCTACGAGCAGTACTTC
V gene: TRBV5-8; clone size: NA; D gene: NA; J gene: TRBJ1-2; CDR3 protein: CASRTSGVGDYGYTF; CDR3 DNA: TGTGCCAGCAGGACCTCAGGGGTGGGCGACTATGGCTACACCTTC
V gene: TRBV6-5; clone size: NA; D gene: TRBD2; J gene: TRBJ2-7; CDR3 protein: CASISAGAYEQYF; CDR3 DNA: TGTGCCAGCATTTCAGCGGGAGCCTACGAGCAGTACTTC
V gene: TRBV6-5; clone size: once; D gene: NA; J gene: TRBJ1-6; CDR3 protein: CASARSGGNSPLHF; CDR3 DNA: TGTGCCAGCGCGAGGAGCGGGGGGAATTCACCCCTCCACTTT
V gene: TRBV6-6; clone size: NA; D gene: TRBD2; J gene: TRBJ2-3; CDR3 protein: CASMRTGGRVTDTQYF; CDR3 DNA: TGTGCCAGCATGAGAACTGGCGGGAGGGTCACAGATACGCAGTATTTT
V gene: TRBV28; clone size: few; D gene: NA; J gene: TRBJ1-4; CDR3 protein: CASSSPSHSNEKLFF; CDR3 DNA: TGTGCCAGCAGCTCCCCCTCTCACTCTAATGAAAAACTGTTTTTT
V gene: TRBV6-5; clone size: NA; D gene: NA; J gene: TRBJ1-3; CDR3 protein: CASRGMNSGNTIYF; CDR3 DNA: TGTGCCAGCCGAGGGATGAACTCTGGAAACACCATATATTTT
V gene: TRBV6-5; clone size: NA; D gene: NA; J gene: TRBJ2-5; CDR3 protein: CASSYSYRHETQYF; CDR3 DNA: TGTGCCAGCAGTTACTCGTACAGGCACGAGACCCAGTACTTC
V gene: TRBV11-2; clone size: NA; D gene: NA; J gene: TRBJ2-7; CDR3 protein: CASSLDSPGVAYEQYF; CDR3 DNA: TGTGCCAGCAGCTTAGATAGTCCGGGGGTAGCCTACGAGCAGTACTTC
V gene: TRBV6-4; clone size: once; D gene: NA; J gene: TRBJ2-5; CDR3 protein: CASSDGPRGSQYF; CDR3 DNA: TGTGCCAGCAGTGACGGGCCGCGGGGTTCCCAGTACTTC
V gene: TRBV1; clone size: once; D gene: NA; J gene: TRBJ2-1; CDR3 protein: CTSSQDTGRAPNEQFF; CDR3 DNA: TGCACCAGCAGCCAAGATACCGGGAGGGCTCCCAATGAGCAGTTCTTC
V gene: TRBV27; clone size: NA; D gene: NA; J gene: TRBJ2-1; CDR3 protein: CASSLIIGGSSYNEQFF; CDR3 DNA: TGTGCCAGCAGTTTAATAATCGGTGGGAGCTCCTACAATGAGCAGTTCTTC
V gene: TRBV6-1; clone size: NA; D gene: TRBD2; J gene: TRBJ2-7; CDR3 protein: CASSEVGTSGYEQYF; CDR3 DNA: TGTGCCAGCAGTGAGGTCGGGACTAGCGGCTACGAGCAGTACTTC
V gene: TRBV7-2; clone size: NA; D gene: NA; J gene: TRBJ1-5; CDR3 protein: CASSRHIRSNQPQHF; CDR3 DNA: TGTGCCAGCAGCCGACATATTAGGAGCAATCAGCCCCAGCATTTT
V gene: TRBV18; clone size: NA; D gene: NA; J gene: TRBJ2-3; CDR3 protein: CASIGASGDTQYF; CDR3 DNA: TGTGCCAGCATCGGCGCTTCGGGAGATACGCAGTATTTT
V gene: TRBV5-4; clone size: once; D gene: NA; J gene: TRBJ2-1; CDR3 protein: CASSPLAGSAREQFF; CDR3 DNA: TGTGCCAGCAGCCCTCTTGCCGGGAGCGCAAGGGAGCAGTTCTTC
V gene: TRBV6-1; clone size: once; D gene: TRBD1; J gene: TRBJ1-1; CDR3 protein: CATLGDRGIRTEAFF; CDR3 DNA: TGTGCCACCTTGGGAGACAGGGGCATTCGCACTGAAGCTTTCTTT
V gene: TRBV5-1; clone size: NA; D gene: TRBD2; J gene: TRBJ2-3; CDR3 protein: CASSPGLAEEAATQYF; CDR3 DNA: TGCGCCAGCAGCCCAGGACTAGCGGAGGAGGCGGCTACGCAGTATTTT
V gene: TRBV6-1; clone size: NA; D gene: NA; J gene: TRBJ2-7; CDR3 protein: CASSASRVHEQYF; CDR3 DNA: TGTGCCAGCAGTGCCTCCAGGGTCCACGAGCAGTACTTC
V gene: TRBV28; clone size: NA; D gene: NA; J gene: TRBJ1-1; CDR3 protein: CASSLADYMNTEAFF; CDR3 DNA: TGTGCCAGCAGTTTGGCAGACTACATGAACACTGAAGCTTTCTTT
V gene: TRBV28; clone size: NA; D gene: TRBD1; J gene: TRBJ1-6; CDR3 protein: CASSTRTGGSPLHF; CDR3 DNA: TGTGCCAGCAGTACTCGGACAGGAGGTTCACCCCTCCACTTT
V gene: TRBV6-1; clone size: NA; D gene: TRBD1; J gene: TRBJ2-7; CDR3 protein: CASSELRTGANEQYF; CDR3 DNA: TGTGCCAGCAGTGAACTCCGCACAGGGGCCAACGAGCAGTACTTC
V gene: TRBV6-6; clone size: NA; D gene: NA; J gene: TRBJ1-1; CDR3 protein: CASSDRLTEAFF; CDR3 DNA: TGTGCCAGCAGCGACAGGCTCACTGAAGCTTTCTTT
V gene: TRBV11-2; clone size: NA; D gene: TRBD2; J gene: TRBJ2-1; CDR3 protein: CASSSSAGLAAYNEQFF; CDR3 DNA: TGTGCCAGCAGCTCTTCGGCTGGACTAGCGGCATACAATGAGCAGTTCTTC
V gene: TRBV5-1; clone size: NA; D gene: NA; J gene: TRBJ1-2; CDR3 protein: CASSLAEGGYGYTF; CDR3 DNA: TGCGCCAGCAGCTTGGCCGAGGGAGGCTATGGCTACACCTTC
V gene: TRBV7-9; clone size: NA; D gene: NA; J gene: TRBJ2-2; CDR3 protein: CASSLFHTGELFF; CDR3 DNA: TGTGCCAGCAGCTTATTCCATACCGGGGAGCTGTTTTTT
V gene: TRBV4-1; clone size: NA; D gene: NA; J gene: TRBJ1-2; CDR3 protein: CASSHDSNYGYTF; CDR3 DNA: TGCGCCAGCAGCCACGACAGTAACTATGGCTACACCTTC
V gene: TRBV5-4; clone size: NA; D gene: NA; J gene: TRBJ1-2; CDR3 protein: CASSSTVPNGYTF; CDR3 DNA: TGTGCCAGCAGCTCGACAGTTCCTAATGGCTACACCTTC
V gene: TRBV30; clone size: NA; D gene: TRBD1; J gene: TRBJ1-5; CDR3 protein: CAWSPGQAAQHF; CDR3 DNA: TGTGCCTGGAGTCCGGGACAGGCGGCCCAGCATTTT
V gene: TRBV27; clone size: NA; D gene: NA; J gene: TRBJ1-2; CDR3 protein: CASSFIPGDYGYTF; CDR3 DNA: TGTGCCAGCAGTTTTATCCCCGGGGACTATGGCTACACCTTC
V gene: TRBV5-6; clone size: once; D gene: NA; J gene: TRBJ1-4; CDR3 protein: CASSLAPGPNEKLFF; CDR3 DNA: TGTGCCAGCAGCTTGGCCCCAGGGCCCAATGAAAAACTGTTTTTT
V gene: TRBV10-2; clone size: NA; D gene: TRBD2; J gene: TRBJ2-3; CDR3 protein: CASSLREDPLYTQYF; CDR3 DNA: TGCGCCAGCAGTCTACGGGAGGACCCCTTATATACGCAGTATTTT
V gene: TRBV28; clone size: NA; D gene: NA; J gene: TRBJ2-7; CDR3 protein: CASSSPTSEQYF; CDR3 DNA: TGTGCCAGCAGCTCCCCAACGAGCGAGCAGTACTTC
V gene: TRBV19; clone size: NA; D gene: TRBD1; J gene: TRBJ1-1; CDR3 protein: CASRTGYTEAFF; CDR3 DNA: TGTGCCAGTAGGACAGGGTACACTGAAGCTTTCTTT
V gene: TRBV30; clone size: NA; D gene: TRBD1; J gene: TRBJ1-1; CDR3 protein: CACYRGQGFTEAFF; CDR3 DNA: TGTGCCTGTTACCGGGGACAGGGGTTTACTGAAGCTTTCTTT
V gene: TRBV7-2; clone size: NA; D gene: NA; J gene: TRBJ2-5; CDR3 protein: CASSSLGGETQYF; CDR3 DNA: TGTGCCAGCAGCTCCCTGGGGGGAGAGACCCAGTACTTC
V gene: TRBV6-6; clone size: few; D gene: TRBD1; J gene: TRBJ1-2; CDR3 protein: CASSPRTGASYGYTF; CDR3 DNA: TGTGCCAGCAGTCCCCGGACAGGGGCTAGCTATGGCTACACCTTC
V gene: TRBV7-9; clone size: NA; D gene: NA; J gene: TRBJ1-5; CDR3 protein: CASSFSNSNQPQHF; CDR3 DNA: TGTGCCAGCAGCTTTAGCAATAGCAATCAGCCCCAGCATTTT
V gene: TRBV5-1; clone size: NA; D gene: TRBD2; J gene: TRBJ2-3; CDR3 protein: CASSERPGGPGDTQYF; CDR3 DNA: TGCGCCAGCAGCGAGAGACCGGGAGGGCCCGGAGATACGCAGTATTTT
V gene: TRBV28; clone size: NA; D gene: TRBD1; J gene: TRBJ2-7; CDR3 protein: CASRLQGAYEQYF; CDR3 DNA: TGTGCCAGCAGGCTACAGGGGGCCTACGAGCAGTACTTC
V gene: TRBV5-1; clone size: NA; D gene: NA; J gene: TRBJ1-4; CDR3 protein: CASSLWGLVAEKLFF; CDR3 DNA: TGCGCCAGCAGCTTATGGGGACTAGTTGCGGAAAAACTGTTTTTT
V gene: TRBV27; clone size: NA; D gene: NA; J gene: TRBJ1-2; CDR3 protein: CASSLSEQNYGYTF; CDR3 DNA: TGTGCCAGCAGTTTATCAGAACAAAACTATGGCTACACCTTC
V gene: TRBV18; clone size: once; D gene: TRBD1; J gene: TRBJ2-2; CDR3 protein: CASSLDRGTGELFF; CDR3 DNA: TGTGCCAGCTCCCTTGACAGGGGCACCGGGGAGCTGTTTTTT